A single sample gave rise to the 30 T cell receptor beta chains below, sequenced in a study of shared clonotypes between healthy human individuals. CD45RO negativity and positive selection for CCR7 defined naive CD8 cells, a population that excluded terminally differentiated effector memory CD45RA+ cells. Libraries were prepared by immunoSEQ multiplex PCR; TCRdb keeps only in-frame clonotypes and omits some of them. The data hold 750,000 to 1,000,000 clones, with 90% to 95% observed a single time. Sequenced sample: naive CD8+ T cells sorted from blood. All receptors derive from a man aged 25 to 45 in good health.

The chain couples TRBV27 to TRBJ2-5; 13 bases match TRBD2. The junction had 9 bases not matched to a gene; V was cut back by 6 bases and J by 2 bases. The CDR3 is 17 residues long. Germline lookup yields CDR1 MNHEY and CDR2 SMNVEV (reference sequence). The CDR3: CASSPGLAGVRQETQYF. In DNA, the CDR3 is TGTGCCAGCAGCCCAGGACTAGCGGGAGTAAGGCAAGAGACCCAGTACTTC.

Concerning this clone: Other DNA sequences in the sample encode the same CDR3. The chain carries TRBV28 and TRBJ2-7; D remains unclear. Per germline, CDR1 MDHEN and CDR2 SYDVKM. This CDR3 spans 15 amino acids. V dropped 6 bases and J dropped 0 bases, with 15 bases sitting between them. The CDR3 sequence: CASSPVVLSSYEQYF. CDR3 DNA sequence: TGTGCCAGCAGCCCCGTCGTCCTTAGCTCCTACGAGCAGTACTTC.

This sequence joins TRBV5-6 and TRBJ2-5; D is perhaps TRBD1 or TRBD2 (5 bases each). Germline V lookup: CDR1 SGHDT, CDR2 YYEEEE. Trimming cost V 7 bases and J 5 bases, with 12 bases left between them. This CDR3 has 12 residues. The DNA for the CDR3 is TGTGCCAGCGGATGGGGGAGTGAGACCCAGTACTTC. Translating gives CASGWGSETQYF.

This clone was seen a single time. CDR3 DNA: TGCGCCAGCAGCTTATTGTTGGGGGCCTACGAGCAGTACTTC. This gives the protein CASSLLLGAYEQYF. The V gene is TRBV5-1, the J gene TRBJ2-7; D tentatively fits TRBD1 or TRBD2 (5 bases each). This CDR3 region has 14 residues. Trimming stripped 2 bases from V and 2 bases from J, with 11 bases between. The germline V gene encodes CDR1 SGHRS and CDR2 YFSETQ.

This clone appeared once. The chain carries TRBV9 and TRBJ2-3, with TRBD1 matching 11 bases. With V trimmed by 0 bases and J by 2 bases, 2 bases remained unmatched. In germline, CDR1 is SGDLS, CDR2 YYNGEE. The CDR3 loop spans 16 amino acids. CDR3 DNA sequence: TGTGCCAGCAGCGTAGGGACAGGGGGCATCACAGATACGCAGTATTTT. Translated, it gives CASSVGTGGITDTQYF.

The V gene is TRBV10-1, the J gene TRBJ2-1; no definite D call. Trimming pared 3 bases from V and 8 bases from J, leaving 14 bases between. This CDR3 contains 14 residues. Germline V gives CDR1 WNHNN, CDR2 SYGVQD (reference sequence). CDR3 sequence: CASSDTRPGDEQFF. In nucleotides, the CDR3 is TGCGCCAGCAGTGACACTCGTCCAGGAGATGAGCAGTTCTTC.

V is TRBV28 and J is TRBJ2-4; a possible D gene is TRBD1 (5 bases). This CDR3 region has 16 residues. Germline CDR1 MDHEN, CDR2 SYDVKM. V was cut by 4 bases and J by 0 bases, with 13 bases left in between. The CDR3 bases are TGTGCCAGCAGTTCTCCTGGGGCCCTAGCCAAAAACATTCAGTACTTC. Residues: CASSSPGALAKNIQYF.

The chain uses TRBV28 and TRBJ2-7; 7 nucleotides align to TRBD2. The ends lost 4 bases at V and 2 bases at J; junction bases unmatched: 14. Per germline, CDR1 MDHEN and CDR2 SYDVKM. The CDR3 runs to 17 residues. The CDR3 sequence is CASSSLQTSVQAYEQYF. For the CDR3, the DNA is TGTGCCAGCAGTTCCCTACAAACTAGCGTTCAAGCCTACGAGCAGTACTTC.

V gene TRBV5-5 combines with J gene TRBJ1-3, with no clear D. Germline V gene sequence: CDR1 SGHKS, CDR2 YYEKEE (reference sequence). This CDR3 region has 12 residues. Deletions cut 2 bases from V and 4 bases from J, with 4 bases between. The CDR3 DNA is TGTGCCAGCAGCTTAGAAGGAAACACCATATATTTT. Its translation: CASSLEGNTIYF.

The genes are TRBV10-3 and TRBJ2-3; D remains unclear. CDR1 is ENHRY and CDR2 is SYGVKD in the germline V gene. The CDR3 length is 15 residues. V dropped 3 bases and J dropped 4 bases, with 14 bases sitting between them. This CDR3 is CAISDQRASPDTQYF. The DNA for the CDR3 is TGTGCCATCAGTGACCAGCGTGCGAGCCCAGATACGCAGTATTTT.

The V and J genes are TRBV6-6 and TRBJ2-5, with a tentative D call TRBD2 (5 bases). The CDR3 sequence is 14 residues long. V was pared by 4 bases and J by 5 bases, with 14 bases between. CDR1 MNHNY and CDR2 SVGAGI come from the germline V gene (reference sequence). CDR3 protein: CASSLRQRGETQYF. The CDR3 DNA follows: TGTGCCAGCAGTTTGCGGCAACGAGGGGAGACCCAGTACTTC.

This rearrangement joins TRBV10-3 to TRBJ2-1; a possible D gene is TRBD2 (5 bases). Trimming removed 10 bases at V and 3 bases at J, with 22 bases between. Germline CDR1 reads ENHRY; CDR2 reads SYGVKD. The CDR3 sequence is 16 residues long. The CDR3 sequence is CATRSAGGIIYNEQFF. The CDR3 bases are TGTGCCACCCGTTCGGCGGGCGGAATCATCTACAATGAGCAGTTCTTC.

CDR3 amino acids: CASSPGVTTYNEQFF. In DNA form, the CDR3 reads TGTGCCAGCAGCCCGGGAGTTACAACATACAATGAGCAGTTCTTC. The chain joins TRBV7-3 to TRBJ2-1; D possibly corresponds to TRBD2 (6 bases). Per the germline V gene, CDR1 is SGHTA and CDR2 is FQGTGA. This CDR3 region has 15 residues. V was trimmed by 5 bases and J by 4 bases, leaving 15 bases between them.

The chain recombines TRBV7-9 with TRBJ2-5; 8 nucleotides match TRBD2. The CDR3 is made up of 15 amino acids. Germline-derived CDR1 and CDR2 are SEHNR and FQNEAQ (reference sequence). Trimming at V came to 2 bases and at J to 5 bases, leaving 7 bases not matched to a gene. As DNA, the CDR3 is TGTGCCAGCAGCTTATCCGGGAGGGCCGGTGAGACCCAGTACTTC. This codes for CASSLSGRAGETQYF. Using reference TRBV7-9 and TRBJ2-5 for the parts outside the CDR3, the full variable domain is DTGVSQNPRHKITKRGQNVTFRCDPISEHNRLYWYRQTLGQGPEFLTYFQNEAQLEKSRLLSDRFSAERPKGSFSTLEIQRTEQGDSAMYLCASSLSGRAGETQYFGPGTRLLVL.

The V and J genes are TRBV7-9 and TRBJ1-2, with a weak D call TRBD1 (6 bases). The CDR3 covers 18 residues. Germline V gene sequence: CDR1 SEHNR, CDR2 FQNEAQ (reference sequence). V shed 1 base and J shed 6 bases, with 24 bases lying between them. The CDR3: CASSLEGVVAGPIDGYTF. CDR3 nucleotides: TGTGCCAGCAGCTTAGAGGGGGTGGTTGCGGGGCCGATAGATGGCTACACCTTC.

Concerning this clone: Other DNA sequences in this sample translate to the same CDR3. This sequence joins TRBV7-3 and TRBJ2-1, with unresolved D. With 1 base removed from V and 0 bases from J, the gap between germline ends came to 7 bases. Germline CDR1 and CDR2: SGHTA and FQGTGA. The CDR3 totals 15 residues. CDR3: CASSLISGSYNEQFF. Here the CDR3 DNA reads TGTGCCAGCAGCTTAATTTCTGGCTCCTACAATGAGCAGTTCTTC. Full variable domain (remainder filled in from reference TRBV7-3 and TRBJ2-1): GAGVSQTPSNKVTEKGKYVELRCDPISGHTALYWYRQSLGQGPEFLIYFQGTGAADDSGLPNDRFFAVRPEGSVSTLKIQRTERGDSAVYLCASSLISGSYNEQFFGPGTRLTVL.

The chain joins TRBV4-3 to TRBJ2-3; 8 nucleotides agree with TRBD2. V lost 5 bases to trimming and J lost 2 bases; unmatched junction nucleotides: 15. The CDR3 loop spans 18 amino acids. Per the germline V gene, CDR1 is LGHNA and CDR2 is YSLEER. DNA for the CDR3: TGCGCCAGCAGCTCCGATTTTAGCGGGACCACCCTCACAGATACGCAGTATTTT. Translated: CASSSDFSGTTLTDTQYF.

The genes are TRBV19 and TRBJ2-2; maybe TRBD1 (5 bases). The CDR3 totals 14 residues. V lost 5 bases, J lost 2 bases, and 9 bases lay in between. Germline V lookup: CDR1 LNHDA, CDR2 SQIVND (reference sequence). This chain's CDR3 is CASSWQGNTGELFF. The CDR3 DNA reads as TGTGCCAGTAGTTGGCAGGGTAACACCGGGGAGCTGTTTTTT.

The chain is built from TRBV2 and TRBJ2-1, with D perhaps TRBD1 (5 bases). V lost 6 bases and J lost 6, with 24 bases in between. The CDR3 sequence is 17 residues long. Looked up from germline, CDR1 is SNHLY and CDR2 is FYNNEI. The CDR3 protein is CASRNTPGPKPINEQFF. The CDR3 DNA is TGTGCCAGCAGGAACACTCCAGGGCCCAAGCCCATCAATGAGCAGTTCTTC.

This clone was picked up one time. The V and J genes are TRBV5-4 and TRBJ2-7; D is ambiguous. The CDR3 has 14 residues. The V gene lost 4 bases and the J gene lost 2 bases, with 13 bases spanning the gap. Germline V lookup: CDR1 SGHNT, CDR2 YYREEE (reference sequence). For the CDR3, the DNA is TGTGCCAGCAGCCGCGCCCCGGGCCCCTACGAGCAGTACTTC. Translating it yields CASSRAPGPYEQYF.

V and J are TRBV5-1 and TRBJ2-1; 11 positions match TRBD2. Germline CDR1 is SGHRS and CDR2 is YFSETQ. The CDR3 covers 15 residues. The V segment lost 2 bases and the J segment 5 bases; nucleotides outside the gene matches: 3. The CDR3: CASSLRLAGHNEQFF. The DNA of the CDR3 is TGCGCCAGCAGCTTAAGACTAGCGGGACACAATGAGCAGTTCTTC.

The chain recombines TRBV7-9 with TRBJ2-1, with D possibly called TRBD1 or TRBD2 (5 bases each). V lost 4 bases to trimming and J lost 4 bases, with 14 bases between them. Germline-derived CDR1 and CDR2 are SEHNR and FQNEAQ (reference sequence). This CDR3 region has 15 residues. The CDR3 coding sequence is TGTGCCAGCAGCTCATTCCGGGACCTATACAATGAGCAGTTCTTC. Its translation is CASSSFRDLYNEQFF.

This sequence joins TRBV6-5 and TRBJ1-1; TRBD1 is a possible D gene (5 bases). CDR1 is MNHEY and CDR2 is SVGAGI in the germline V gene. The ends were cut back, 0 bases at V and 0 bases at J, with 8 bases in the middle. This CDR3 contains 15 residues. CDR3 nucleotide sequence: TGTGCCAGCAGTTACTCGGCAGGGATGAACACTGAAGCTTTCTTT. This translates into CASSYSAGMNTEAFF.

The chain couples TRBV27 to TRBJ1-4; 7 positions match TRBD1. Germline V gene lookup returns CDR1 MNHEY and CDR2 SMNVEV (reference sequence). The ends lost 6 bases at V and 4 bases at J; junction bases unmatched: 5. The CDR3 loop spans 14 amino acids. In DNA form, the CDR3 reads TGTGCCAGCAGGGAACAGGGGATTAATGAAAAACTGTTTTTT. Protein: CASREQGINEKLFF.

This chain connects TRBV28 to TRBJ2-7, with D uncertain. Germline CDR1 is MDHEN and CDR2 is SYDVKM. The V and J ends lost 3 bases and 2 bases respectively, with 11 bases between them. CDR3 size: 14 residues. CDR3 protein: CASSFWFRTYEQYF. The CDR3 DNA follows: TGTGCCAGCAGTTTTTGGTTCAGAACCTACGAGCAGTACTTC. The full variable domain, completed using reference TRBV28 and TRBJ2-7, is DVKVTQSSRYLVKRTGEKVFLECVQDMDHENMFWYRQDPGLGLRLIYFSYDVKMKEKGDIPEGYSVSREKKERFSLILESASTNQTSMYLCASSFWFRTYEQYFGPGTRLTVT.

The chain combines TRBV30 with TRBJ2-7; no reliable D call. This CDR3 is built from 15 residues. Trimming pared 2 bases from V and 3 bases from J, leaving 17 bases between. Germline V lookup: CDR1 GTSNPN, CDR2 SVGIG (reference sequence). CDR3 in DNA: TGTGCCTGGAGTTCTTTCGGGCTCTTCAACTACGAGCAGTACTTC. Encoded protein: CAWSSFGLFNYEQYF.

This rearrangement joins TRBV5-6 to TRBJ2-7; the match to TRBD2 covers 9 bases. Germline CDR1 and CDR2: SGHDT and YYEEEE. V shed 3 bases and J 4 bases; nucleotides not matched to a gene: 8. This CDR3 spans 15 amino acids. CDR3: CASSSGTSQLYEQYF. CDR3 DNA sequence: TGTGCCAGCAGCTCCGGGACTAGCCAACTGTACGAGCAGTACTTC.

In this sample, this clone turned up a few times. This chain joins TRBV13 and TRBJ1-2; D unclear. The CDR3 extends over 15 amino acids. Per the germline V gene, CDR1 is PRHDT and CDR2 is FYEKMQ (reference sequence). V was pared by 4 bases and J by 0 bases, with 12 bases between. The CDR3: CASSSPVNTNYGYTF. In DNA form, the CDR3 reads TGTGCCAGCAGCTCCCCAGTTAATACTAACTATGGCTACACCTTC.

The rearrangement joins TRBV27 to TRBJ2-1; D might be TRBD1 or TRBD2, each matching 5 bases. Per the germline V gene, CDR1 is MNHEY and CDR2 is SMNVEV (reference sequence). CDR3 size: 13 residues. The ends were cut back, 5 bases at V and 2 bases at J, with 7 bases in the middle. The CDR3 is CASSRGPYNEQFF. CDR3 coding DNA: TGTGCCAGCAGTAGGGGACCCTACAATGAGCAGTTCTTC.

The chain employs TRBV27 and TRBJ2-7, with 10 bases lining up with TRBD1. The trim removed 4 bases at V and 6 bases at J, leaving 6 bases unmatched. Germline CDR1 MNHEY, CDR2 SMNVEV (reference sequence). The CDR3 loop spans 14 amino acids. The CDR3, as DNA: TGTGCCAGCAGTTCCCGACAGGGGGCAAGCGAGCAGTACTTC. Protein sequence: CASSSRQGASEQYF.